The rows below give T cell receptor beta chains drawn from one sample of a study of blood T cell repertoires in COVID-19. Profiled with immunoSEQ multiplex PCR; TCRdb holds only in-frame clones, not every one. The sample contains 150,000 or so clones, approximately 90% of which appear only once. Source material: peripheral blood. These receptors all come from a man between 18 and 35 years old with COVID-19, enrolled during active disease. CDR3s include the opening cysteine and the closing phenylalanine or tryptophan. The D gene is left open where the match is weak. Not all rows give a size; the values are once, few, many and, for expanded clones, a class.

cdr3_nt | cdr3_aa | d_call | j_call | v_call | clone_size
TGTGCCAGCAGCCACAGGGCGGATGAAAAACTGTTTTTT | CASSHRADEKLFF | . | TRBJ1-4 | TRBV6-5 | .
TGCGCCAGCAGCCAAGATTATACGAGTGAGCAGTTCTTC | CASSQDYTSEQFF | . | TRBJ2-1 | TRBV4-3 | .
TGTGCCAGCAGCCCAGGGACAGAAAACTATGGCTACACCTTC | CASSPGTENYGYTF | TRBD1 | TRBJ1-2 | TRBV7-9 | .
TGTGCCACCTCCGGGACAGGGAGCACCGGGGAGCTGTTTTTT | CATSGTGSTGELFF | TRBD1 | TRBJ2-2 | TRBV24-1 | .
TGTGCCACCAGTGACCTGGGGGACAGGAGCACAGATACGCAGTATTTT | CATSDLGDRSTDTQYF | TRBD1 | TRBJ2-3 | TRBV24-1 | .
TGTGCCAGCAGTCTTATATGGGGGCCGGACTCTAGTCGTGGCTACACCTTC | CASSLIWGPDSSRGYTF | . | TRBJ1-2 | TRBV27 | .
TGTGCCAGCAGCGGTTCCAGGGCGGCGGAGACCCAGTACTTC | CASSGSRAAETQYF | . | TRBJ2-5 | TRBV9 | once
TGCAGCGTTGAAGGCAGGGCGGACACTGAAGCTTTCTTT | CSVEGRADTEAFF | . | TRBJ1-1 | TRBV29-1 | .
TGTGCCAGCAGCCGAGGGGGTTTCAACGAGCAGTACTTC | CASSRGGFNEQYF | . | TRBJ2-7 | TRBV7-9 | .
TGCAGCGTTGAAGTAGGGGTGACAGGGGTGCAAGAGACCCAGTACTTC | CSVEVGVTGVQETQYF | TRBD1 | TRBJ2-5 | TRBV29-1 | once
TGTGCCAGCAGCCCTAGCGGAGATACGCAGTATTTT | CASSPSGDTQYF | TRBD2 | TRBJ2-3 | TRBV11-3 | .
TGTGCCAGCAGTTACATTGGGGGCAGCAATCAGCCCCAGCATTTT | CASSYIGGSNQPQHF | . | TRBJ1-5 | TRBV6-2/TRBV6-3 | .
TGTGCCAGTAGTAATGGACTCACCTCCTACGAGCAGTACTTC | CASSNGLTSYEQYF | . | TRBJ2-7 | TRBV19 | .
TGTGCCAGCAGCTTAACCGCCGGGGAGGGGCAGTACTTC | CASSLTAGEGQYF | TRBD2 | TRBJ2-7 | TRBV7-3 | once
TGTGCCACCAGCACCACGACGGGAGGAAGGTACGAGCAGTACTTC | CATSTTTGGRYEQYF | TRBD2 | TRBJ2-7 | TRBV24-1 | .
TGTGCCAGCAGCTTTGACTCAAACACCGGGGAGCTGTTTTTT | CASSFDSNTGELFF | . | TRBJ2-2 | TRBV7-2 | .
TGTGCCAGCAGCCCCGCCTACGAGCAGTACTTC | CASSPAYEQYF | . | TRBJ2-7 | TRBV6-2/TRBV6-3 | .
TGTGCCAGCAGCGGGGAGGCGGGAGGGCCCTACAATGAGCAGTTCTTC | CASSGEAGGPYNEQFF | TRBD2 | TRBJ2-1 | TRBV9 | .
TGTGCCAGCAGCCCCGCGGGACAGGGACACTACGAGCAGTACTTC | CASSPAGQGHYEQYF | TRBD1 | TRBJ2-7 | TRBV5-6 | .
TGTGCCAGCAGCGAAAACAGGGTGGCTAGTGAGCAGTACTTC | CASSENRVASEQYF | . | TRBJ2-7 | TRBV11-3 | once
TGTGCCAGCAGTGCACATCGGACAGGGTCCCTCACAGATACGCAGTATTTT | CASSAHRTGSLTDTQYF | TRBD1 | TRBJ2-3 | TRBV27 | .
TGTGCCAGTTCGGAGACAGGGCAGGGAGGAGGCTACACCTTC | CASSETGQGGGYTF | TRBD1 | TRBJ1-2 | TRBV19 | .
TGTGCCACAGGGACTAGCGATCCGGACACCGGGGAGCTGTTTTTT | CATGTSDPDTGELFF | TRBD2 | TRBJ2-2 | TRBV2 | .
TGTGCCAGCGGCGGGGCCAACGTCCTGACTTTC | CASGGANVLTF | . | TRBJ2-6 | TRBV9 | .
TGTGCCAGCAGTTCGACAGAAAACAATGAGCAGTTCTTC | CASSSTENNEQFF | . | TRBJ2-1 | TRBV6-2/TRBV6-3 | .
TGCGCCAGCAGCCAAGTCGATTTTGTCGGGACTGGACCCTACGAGCAGTACTTC | CASSQVDFVGTGPYEQYF | . | TRBJ2-7 | TRBV4-1 | .
. | CASSSSGEAAEQYF | . | TRBJ2-7 | TRBV6-6 | .
TGTGCCACCAGTGATCCATGGACACCTTACAATGAGCAGTTCTTC | CATSDPWTPYNEQFF | . | TRBJ2-1 | TRBV24-1 | .
TGTGCCAGCAGTTTCCGGCCAACTAATGAAAAACTGCTTTTT | CASSFRPTNEKLLF | . | TRBJ1-4 | TRBV27 | once
TGTGCCAGCAGCTTCCTCAGGGTCCTCTACGAGCAGTACTTC | CASSFLRVLYEQYF | . | TRBJ2-7 | TRBV7-2 | .
TGTGCCAGCAGCGGGAAAGGGACTAGCTCCAACGAGCAGTACTTC | CASSGKGTSSNEQYF | TRBD2 | TRBJ2-7 | TRBV9 | .
TGTGCCAGCAGTTACTCGACAGGGGGGGGAACCGGGGAGCTGTTTTTT | CASSYSTGGGTGELFF | TRBD1 | TRBJ2-2 | TRBV6-5 | .
TGTGCCAGCAGTCCTAACGAGGATGAAAAACTGTTTTTT | CASSPNEDEKLFF | . | TRBJ1-4 | TRBV6-5 | .
TGTGCCAGCAGTCTTGACAGGGGGGATCCCTACGAGCAGTACTTC | CASSLDRGDPYEQYF | TRBD1 | TRBJ2-7 | TRBV6-5 | .
TGTGCCAGCAGCGTGATGCAGGTCGCAAACGATGAGCAGTTCTTC | CASSVMQVANDEQFF | . | TRBJ2-1 | TRBV9 | .
TGTGCCAGCAGTTACTCCTCCCCGGGACAGGGTTGGGAGCAGTACTTC | CASSYSSPGQGWEQYF | TRBD1 | TRBJ2-7 | TRBV6-5 | .
TGTGCCAGCAGCCCTAGTAGCGGGAGGGATCCCTACAATGAGCAGTTCTTC | CASSPSSGRDPYNEQFF | TRBD2 | TRBJ2-1 | TRBV6-2/TRBV6-3 | .
TGTGCCAGCAGCTTAACTCGGGGCACTGAAGCTTTCTTT | CASSLTRGTEAFF | . | TRBJ1-1 | TRBV7-3 | few
TGTGCCAGCAGGGACCGCAAGGGGCCGAGCACAGATACGCAGTATTTT | CASRDRKGPSTDTQYF | . | TRBJ2-3 | TRBV5-4 | .
TGTGCCACCACAGGACAGGCGTCAGATACGCAGTATTTT | CATTGQASDTQYF | TRBD1 | TRBJ2-3 | TRBV24-1 | .
TGTGCCAGCAAGGAACGGGGGAGCACCGGGGAGCTGTTTTTT | CASKERGSTGELFF | . | TRBJ2-2 | TRBV6-4 | .
TGTGCCAGCAGCCAAGATTGGACAGGGAAATACGAGCAGTACTTC | CASSQDWTGKYEQYF | TRBD1 | TRBJ2-7 | TRBV14 | .
TGTGCCAGCAGCTTGTCGGCAGGTATTTCCTACGAGCAGTACTTC | CASSLSAGISYEQYF | . | TRBJ2-7 | TRBV5-4 | .
TGTGCCAGCAGCCGACAAACGACAGGGCGAAACTATGGCTACACCTTC | CASSRQTTGRNYGYTF | TRBD1 | TRBJ1-2 | TRBV13 | .
TGTGCCAGCAGTAGGACACAGGGATCCTATAATTCACCCCTCCACTTT | CASSRTQGSYNSPLHF | . | TRBJ1-6 | TRBV27 | once